The 26 T cell receptor beta chains below were found in one sample sequenced in a study of blood T cell repertoires in COVID-19. The data were produced by immunoSEQ multiplex PCR, yet TCRdb's version contains in-frame clones alone and is incomplete. Among approximately 33,000 clones listed, 88% were seen once. The sequenced material came from peripheral blood. Receptors were obtained from a man between 65 and 80 years old with acute or convalescent COVID-19.

The sample holds one count of this clone. This chain uses TRBV4-2 with TRBJ2-2, with D possibly being TRBD2 (5 bases). CDR3 length equals 15 residues. The germline gives CDR1 LGHNA, CDR2 YNFKEQ. Trimming took 1 base from V and 0 from J, leaving 6 bases between them. In DNA form, the CDR3 reads TGTGCCAGCAGCCAAGCGGGGACGAACACCGGGGAGCTGTTTTTT. Its translation is CASSQAGTNTGELFF.

The genes are TRBV6-6 and TRBJ2-3; D unclear. This CDR3 spans 11 amino acids. Germline values: CDR1 MNHNY, CDR2 SVGAGI (reference sequence). The V and J ends lost 8 bases and 0 bases respectively, with 3 bases between them. The CDR3 DNA reads TGTGCCAGCCAGAGCACAGATACGCAGTATTTT. This translates into CASQSTDTQYF.

V is TRBV12-5 and J is TRBJ1-2; tentatively, D is TRBD1 (5 bases). V dropped 3 bases and J dropped 4 bases, with 18 bases sitting between them. CDR1 and CDR2 (germline): LGHNT, FRNRAP. The CDR3 is 16 amino acids. CDR3 region: CASGFTSYAGRYGYTF. DNA for the CDR3: TGTGCTAGTGGTTTCACCTCTTACGCGGGGCGCTATGGCTACACCTTC.

The J gene is TRBJ1-6, the V gene TRBV5-1; perhaps TRBD1 as D (6 bases). From germline, CDR1 is SGHRS and CDR2 YFSETQ. V was pared by 6 bases and J by 10 bases, with 20 bases between. This CDR3 contains 15 residues. The CDR3 DNA follows: TGCGCCAGCACCAATACGGGGGCGGGAGACTCACCCCTCCACTTT. Protein sequence: CASTNTGAGDSPLHF.

V and J are TRBV7-2 and TRBJ1-2; D remains ambiguous. The CDR3 contains 11 residues. The germline V and J ends were trimmed by 5 bases and 3 bases, with 4 bases remaining between them. Germline lookup yields CDR1 SGHTA and CDR2 FQGNSA. For the CDR3, the DNA is TGTGCCAGCAGCCCAGACTATGGCTACACCTTC. Protein product: CASSPDYGYTF.

J is TRBJ1-5 and V is TRBV3-1 (or the pseudogene TRBV3-2), with D unclear. The V gene's germline CDR1 is LGHDT and CDR2 YNNKEL (reference sequence). V lost 4 bases to trimming and J lost 5 bases, with 6 bases between them. This CDR3 contains 12 residues. As DNA, the CDR3 is TGTGCCAGCAGCCTGGCGGATCAGCCCCAGCATTTT. It codes for CASSLADQPQHF.

This chain links TRBV9 with TRBJ2-2; 8 nucleotides line up with TRBD2. The CDR3 totals 14 residues. Germline assignment: CDR1 SGDLS and CDR2 YYNGEE. Losses at the gene ends were 6 bases for V and 4 bases for J; bases not matched to a gene: 5. The CDR3: CASTGGPGTGELFF. The DNA for the CDR3 is TGTGCCAGCACGGGAGGGCCGGGCACCGGGGAGCTGTTTTTT.

The V and J genes are TRBV7-9 and TRBJ2-3; 7 bases agree with TRBD1. The germline V gene has CDR1 SEHNR and CDR2 FQNEAQ (reference sequence). Trimming removed 1 base from V and 3 bases from J; junction bases left unmatched: 10. CDR3 size: 17 residues. CDR3 coding DNA: TGTGCCAGCAGCTTAGGCCTACAGGGGAAGGTGACAGATACGCAGTATTTT. This encodes CASSLGLQGKVTDTQYF.

The chain couples TRBV7-2 to TRBJ1-2, with D tentatively TRBD1 (6 bases). The germline gives CDR1 SGHTA, CDR2 FQGNSA. This CDR3 contains 15 residues. Trimming shortened V by 0 bases and J by 2 bases, and 10 bases separated the two germline ends. CDR3 sequence: CASSLARGRNYGYTF. The CDR3 DNA follows: TGTGCCAGCAGCTTAGCCAGGGGACGGAACTATGGCTACACCTTC.

The rearrangement uses TRBV18 and TRBJ2-7, with 7 bases matching TRBD1. CDR3 length: 15 amino acids. CDR1 is KGHSH, CDR2 LQKENI, per germline. The J segment lost 7 bases and the V segment lost 3 bases, leaving 12 bases of the junction unmatched. For the CDR3, the DNA is TGTGCCAGCTCACCTCCGGGACAGTTCCTTAGTGAGCAGTACTTC. This codes for CASSPPGQFLSEQYF.

This clone has a handful of counts. The genes are TRBV4-2 and TRBJ2-5; D remains ambiguous. This CDR3 region has 12 residues. Trimming removed 0 bases from V and 5 bases from J, with 4 bases in between. Germline V lookup: CDR1 LGHNA, CDR2 YNFKEQ. In nucleotides, the CDR3 is TGTGCCAGCAGCCAAGACGTGGAGACCCAGTACTTC. It is translated as CASSQDVETQYF.

The rearrangement joins TRBV15 to TRBJ1-1; perhaps TRBD1 as D (5 bases). The germline V gene has CDR1 LNHNV and CDR2 YYDKDF (reference sequence). Trimming removed 8 bases at V and 4 bases at J, with 14 bases between. The CDR3 sequence is 13 residues long. The CDR3: CATSFGGVTEAFF. Written as DNA, the CDR3 is TGTGCCACCTCTTTCGGGGGGGTCACTGAAGCTTTCTTT.

The V gene is TRBV29-1, the J gene TRBJ1-1; TRBD1 matches at 7 bases. The CDR3 extends over 13 amino acids. V lost 7 bases, J lost 3 bases, and 8 bases stayed unmatched. The germline CDR1 and CDR2 sequences are SQVTM and ANQGSEA. The CDR3, as DNA: TGCAGCGGTCGACAGGGCGGGGACACTGAAGCTTTCTTT. It yields the protein CSGRQGGDTEAFF.

This clone was found once. J is TRBJ1-5 and V is TRBV19; no clear D gene. From germline, CDR1 is LNHDA and CDR2 SQIVND (reference sequence). The V gene lost 6 bases and the J gene lost 3 bases, with 15 bases spanning the gap. The CDR3 runs to 15 residues. The CDR3 protein is CASSRGIWDNQPQHF. Here the CDR3 DNA reads TGTGCCAGTAGCAGAGGGATATGGGACAATCAGCCCCAGCATTTT. Based on the CDR3 plus reference TRBV19 and TRBJ1-5, the full variable domain is DGGITQSPKYLFRKEGQNVTLSCEQNLNHDAMYWYRQDPGQGLRLIYYSQIVNDFQKGDIAEGYSVSREKKESFPLTVTSAQKNPTAFYLCASSRGIWDNQPQHFGDGTRLSIL.

The V gene is TRBV6-6, the J gene TRBJ1-2, with a tentative D call TRBD1 (5 bases). Germline V gene sequence: CDR1 MNHNY, CDR2 SVGAGI (reference sequence). V lost 4 bases and J lost 6, with 15 bases in between. CDR3 length: 14 amino acids. CDR3 sequence (DNA): TGTGCCAGCAGTTCCCCGGGGGTGGGGAATGGCTACACCTTC. Translating gives CASSSPGVGNGYTF.

This chain connects TRBV7-9 to TRBJ1-3, with D tentatively TRBD1 (5 bases). Trimming pared 4 bases from V and 0 bases from J, leaving 10 bases between. Germline V CDR1 and CDR2: SEHNR, FQNEAQ (reference sequence). This CDR3 spans 15 amino acids. CDR3 loop: CASSWRGSSGNTIYF. The CDR3 DNA reads TGTGCCAGCAGCTGGAGGGGTAGCTCTGGAAACACCATATATTTT. Supplemented by reference TRBV7-9 and TRBJ1-3, the full variable domain reads DTGVSQNPRHKITKRGQNVTFRCDPISEHNRLYWYRQTLGQGPEFLTYFQNEAQLEKSRLLSDRFSAERPKGSFSTLEIQRTEQGDSAMYLCASSWRGSSGNTIYFGEGSWLTVV.

This clone occurred once. The chain links TRBV7-3 to TRBJ2-7; perhaps TRBD2 as D (5 bases). Germline CDR1 and CDR2: SGHTA and FQGTGA. V dropped 5 bases and J dropped 7 bases, with 9 bases sitting between them. The CDR3 totals 11 residues. This CDR3 is CASSPPGEQYF. The CDR3 bases are TGTGCCAGCAGCCCTCCGGGGGAGCAGTACTTC.

V usage is TRBV20-1 and J usage is TRBJ2-2; 7 bases map to TRBD2. The CDR3 is 14 amino acids. V was clipped by 3 bases and J by 4 bases; unmatched bases: 5. Germline V gene sequence: CDR1 DFQATT, CDR2 SNEGSKA (reference sequence). CDR3 DNA sequence: TGCAGTGCTAGTGGGAGGGGAAGCACCGGGGAGCTGTTTTTT. Its protein is CSASGRGSTGELFF.

The chain is built from TRBV30 and TRBJ1-1, with D uncertain. The CDR3 length is 12 residues. V gave up 5 bases and J gave up 0 bases, with 7 bases separating them. Germline V CDR1 and CDR2: GTSNPN, SVGIG (reference sequence). The CDR3 DNA reads TGTGCCTGGGGCGGATTGAACACTGAAGCTTTCTTT. This encodes CAWGGLNTEAFF.

This sequence joins TRBV27 and TRBJ1-6; TRBD1 is a possible D gene (5 bases). This CDR3 region has 18 residues. V lost 3 bases and J 5 bases, leaving 20 bases between the germline ends. The V gene's germline CDR1 is MNHEY and CDR2 SMNVEV (reference sequence). The CDR3 sequence: CASSFKVGGYTNNSPLHF. DNA for the CDR3: TGTGCCAGCAGTTTCAAGGTGGGGGGGTACACGAATAATTCACCCCTCCACTTT.

The V call is TRBV6-6, the J call TRBJ2-1, with D unclear. The germline CDR1 and CDR2 sequences are MNHNY and SVGAGI (reference sequence). The CDR3 is made up of 14 amino acids. V gave up 0 bases and J gave up 6 bases, with 9 bases separating them. CDR3 DNA: TGTGCCAGCAGTTACTCGGAGTCGACCAATGAGCAGTTCTTC. It translates to CASSYSESTNEQFF.

The genes are TRBV5-5 and TRBJ2-3, with D uncertain. V lost 0 bases, J lost 5 bases, and 4 bases lay in between. The CDR3 has 12 amino acids. The germline V gene has CDR1 SGHKS and CDR2 YYEKEE (reference sequence). The CDR3 sequence: CASSLDGDTQYF. The CDR3 region has the DNA TGTGCCAGCAGCTTGGACGGAGATACGCAGTATTTT.

The chain has TRBV20-1 and TRBJ2-3; D ambiguous. V lost 3 bases, J lost 1 base, and 8 bases lay in between. Germline loops: CDR1 DFQATT, CDR2 SNEGSKA (reference sequence). The CDR3 totals 13 residues. CDR3 amino acids: CSASNIGTDTQYF. CDR3 DNA: TGCAGTGCTAGTAACATCGGCACAGATACGCAGTATTTT.

The CDR3, as DNA: TGTGCCATCAGTGAGTCGGACAGGGGCTATGGCTACACCTTC. It is translated as CAISESDRGYGYTF. The chain has TRBV10-3 and TRBJ1-2; 9 bases agree with TRBD1. The V and J ends lost 0 bases and 4 bases, in that order; junction bases with no gene match: 0. CDR3 length: 14 amino acids. The germline CDR1 and CDR2 sequences are ENHRY and SYGVKD.

The chain joins TRBV5-4 to TRBJ2-7, with 13 bases fitting TRBD2. The CDR3 is made up of 15 amino acids. Losses at the gene ends were 4 bases for V and 4 bases for J; bases not matched to a gene: 5. Germline V lookup: CDR1 SGHNT, CDR2 YYREEE (reference sequence). This CDR3 is CASSPRTSGSYEQYF. The CDR3 nucleotides read TGTGCCAGCAGCCCCCGGACTAGCGGGAGTTACGAGCAGTACTTC.

This sequence joins TRBV2 and TRBJ2-7, with a weak D call TRBD1 (6 bases). This CDR3 has 12 residues. In germline, CDR1 is SNHLY, CDR2 FYNNEI. Trimming took off 6 bases at V and 8 bases at J, with 14 bases between the two ends. This chain's CDR3 is CASSMTGAQQYF. The CDR3 bases are TGTGCCAGCAGCATGACAGGTGCTCAGCAGTACTTC.